One and the same sample provided the 19 T cell receptor beta chains below, sequenced in a study of shared clonotypes between healthy human individuals. Terminally differentiated effector memory CD45RA+ cells were excluded from the naive CD8 cells, which were CD45RO-negative and positively selected for CCR7. Clones were read by immunoSEQ multiplex PCR, and TCRdb kept only the in-frame ones, dropping some. The sample yields around 2,000,000 clones, 85% to 95% seen once. The sample comprised naive CD8+ T cells sorted from blood. The receptors here all came from a man between 18 and 35 years old in good health.

Notes on this clone: At one of its ends the junction is not consistent with the germline gene, which may arise from a read error. The same CDR3 also results from other DNA sequences found in this sample. V is TRBV5-6 and J is TRBJ2-6, with D perhaps matching TRBD1 or TRBD2 (5 bases each). Germline CDR1 reads SGHDT; CDR2 reads YYEEEE. This CDR3 has 17 residues. Here the CDR3 reads CASSLYPGRPGANVLTF. CDR3 sequence (DNA): TGTGCCAGCAGCTTGTATCCAGGGCGCCCCGGGGCCAACGTCCTGACTTTT.

V and J are TRBV30 and TRBJ2-3; D is tentatively TRBD1 or TRBD2 (5 bases each). Germline-derived CDR1 and CDR2 are GTSNPN and SVGIG (reference sequence). This CDR3 spans 14 amino acids. The V end lost 0 bases, the J end lost 3 bases, and 10 bases lay between the germline ends. The CDR3 sequence is CAWSVGVLTDTQYF. As DNA, the CDR3 is TGTGCCTGGAGTGTGGGGGTACTGACAGATACGCAGTATTTT.

V and J are TRBV27 and TRBJ1-1; TRBD1 is a possible D gene (6 bases). Trimming cost V 6 bases and J 5 bases, with 16 bases left between them. Germline V gives CDR1 MNHEY, CDR2 SMNVEV (reference sequence). CDR3 length: 14 amino acids. CDR3 nucleotides: TGTGCCAGCAGGCAACAGGGAGGTCAAACTGAAGCTTTCTTT. Translated, it gives CASRQQGGQTEAFF.

The chain joins TRBV20-1 to TRBJ2-2; D not resolved. V was trimmed by 3 bases and J by 7 bases, leaving 6 bases between them. CDR3 length equals 11 residues. The germline V gene has CDR1 DFQATT and CDR2 SNEGSKA (reference sequence). The CDR3 coding sequence is TGCAGTGCTAGCCTATTCGGGGAGCTGTTTTTT. Translated: CSASLFGELFF.

This chain uses TRBV5-1 with TRBJ2-7, with TRBD2 identical over 7 bases. Germline trimming cut 4 bases from V and 5 bases from J; bases unmatched to any gene: 12. CDR1 and CDR2 (germline): SGHRS, YFSETQ. The CDR3 contains 15 residues. Here the CDR3 DNA reads TGCGCCAGCAGCGCTCGGGGGGACTTCCTTGACGAGCAGTACTTC. Its translation is CASSARGDFLDEQYF.

This rearrangement joins TRBV5-5 to TRBJ1-1; D is unclear. Per the germline V gene, CDR1 is SGHKS and CDR2 is YYEKEE (reference sequence). The CDR3 sequence is 15 residues long. Trimming removed 5 bases from V and 5 bases from J, with 19 bases in between. CDR3 sequence: CASSLSSGLGTEAFF. In DNA, the CDR3 is TGTGCCAGCAGTTTATCGTCCGGGCTTGGGACTGAAGCTTTCTTT. Full variable domain (outside the CDR3, taken from reference TRBV5-5 and TRBJ1-1): DAGVTQSPTHLIKTRGQQVTLRCSPISGHKSVSWYQQVLGQGPQFIFQYYEKEERGRGNFPDRFSARQFPNYSSELNVNALLLGDSALYLCASSLSSGLGTEAFFGQGTRLTVV.

The rearrangement joins TRBV19 to TRBJ1-4, with D uncertain. CDR3 length: 14 residues. V gave up 10 bases and J gave up 0 bases, with 12 bases separating them. Germline V CDR1 and CDR2: LNHDA, SQIVND (reference sequence). CDR3: CATGEIATNEKLFF. CDR3 sequence (DNA): TGTGCCACCGGAGAGATAGCAACTAATGAAAAACTGTTTTTT.

The rearrangement joins TRBV10-3 to TRBJ2-3, with 7 bases lining up with TRBD1. Germline CDR1 ENHRY, CDR2 SYGVKD. The CDR3 sequence is 15 residues long. V shed 0 bases, J shed 7 bases, and the junction held 7 bases outside the gene matches. CDR3 nucleotides: TGTGCCATCAGTGAGTCGATTGAGGGGGCAAATACGCAGTATTTT. It yields the protein CAISESIEGANTQYF.

The chain combines TRBV29-1 with TRBJ2-2; D might be TRBD1 (5 bases). This CDR3 is built from 14 residues. Germline CDR1 reads SQVTM; CDR2 reads ANQGSEA. Trimming pared 4 bases from V and 1 base from J, leaving 10 bases between. CDR3 in DNA: TGCAGCGTTGTGGAGACAGTGAACACCGGGGAGCTGTTTTTT. This codes for CSVVETVNTGELFF.

The rearrangement joins TRBV7-9 to TRBJ2-7; D is possibly TRBD1 (6 bases). Germline assignment: CDR1 SEHNR and CDR2 FQNEAQ (reference sequence). There are 12 residues in the CDR3. V dropped 7 bases and J dropped 1 base, with 8 bases sitting between them. CDR3 in DNA: TGTGCCAGCATGGACAGTTCCTACGAGCAGTACTTC. Residues: CASMDSSYEQYF.

As for this clone: Because the CDR3 is missing its conserved closing phenylalanine or tryptophan, this is likely a read error. No DNA is shown, since the ends of the CDR3 on it are uncertain; the CDR3 is the one TCRdb lists. V usage is TRBV7-6 and J usage is TRBJ2-7; TRBD1 was called by the table and not checked on the DNA. The CDR3 spans 13 amino acids, including both terminal residues. Germline V gene sequence: CDR1 SGHVS, CDR2 FNYEAQ. CDR3 in amino acids: CASSLRGQAARGL.

CDR3 region: CAISGGSSEAFF. The CDR3 nucleotides read TGTGCCATCAGTGGGGGCTCCTCTGAAGCTTTCTTT. The chain recombines TRBV10-3 with TRBJ1-1, with D possibly being TRBD1 (5 bases). CDR1 and CDR2 (germline): ENHRY, SYGVKD. The germline V and J ends were trimmed by 4 bases and 6 bases, with 9 bases remaining between them. The CDR3 totals 12 residues.

This chain connects TRBV19 to TRBJ2-6, with unresolved D. Germline V gives CDR1 LNHDA, CDR2 SQIVND (reference sequence). The CDR3 runs 12 residues. The V end was cut by 3 bases, the J end by 15 bases, with 12 bases between. CDR3 region: CASSIAQSTLTF. In DNA, the CDR3 is TGTGCCAGTAGTATTGCGCAGTCCACCCTGACTTTC.

Remarks on this clone: The same CDR3 also results from other DNA sequences found in this sample. V usage is TRBV9 and J usage is TRBJ2-7, with TRBD1 identical over 7 bases. Germline CDR1 SGDLS, CDR2 YYNGEE. The CDR3 runs to 13 residues. With 2 bases clipped from V and 3 bases from J, the junction kept 2 bases outside the gene matches. The CDR3 DNA reads TGTGCCAGCAGCGTTGGGGACAGCTACGAGCAGTACTTC. Translated: CASSVGDSYEQYF.

V usage is TRBV4-3 and J usage is TRBJ2-2; 8 bases align to TRBD2. The V gene end was trimmed by 2 bases and the J gene end by 4 bases; junction bases not matched to a gene: 6. Germline V CDR1 and CDR2: LGHNA, YSLEER. The CDR3 has 16 amino acids. As DNA, the CDR3 is TGCGCCAGCAGCCAATTTGTAGCGGGGTCCACCGGGGAGCTGTTTTTT. It translates to CASSQFVAGSTGELFF.

V is TRBV19 and J is TRBJ2-7, with D possibly being TRBD1 or TRBD2 (5 bases each). CDR1 and CDR2 (germline): LNHDA, SQIVND (reference sequence). The CDR3 loop spans 15 amino acids. V lost 6 bases, J lost 3 bases, and 18 bases lay in between. CDR3 in amino acids: CASSHMSGRNYEQYF. The CDR3 coding sequence is TGTGCCAGTAGCCACATGTCGGGACGGAACTACGAGCAGTACTTC.

The chain is built from TRBV5-1 and TRBJ2-4; D remains unclear. V shed 4 bases and J shed 2 bases, with 28 bases lying between them. CDR1 is SGHRS, CDR2 YFSETQ, per germline. The CDR3 runs to 20 residues. The CDR3 sequence is CASSPRTTVCPCLPKNIQYF. The DNA of the CDR3 is TGCGCCAGCAGCCCCAGGACGACTGTCTGTCCTTGTCTACCCAAAAACATTCAGTACTTC.

The V gene is TRBV10-3, the J gene TRBJ1-1; 10 positions match TRBD1. The CDR3 runs to 17 residues. Unmatched junction bases numbered 9, after V lost 4 bases and J lost 1 base. Germline V gives CDR1 ENHRY, CDR2 SYGVKD. The CDR3 is CAISGPGQGLKNTEAFF. The CDR3 nucleotides are TGTGCCATCAGTGGACCGGGACAGGGGCTAAAGAACACTGAAGCTTTCTTT.

This sequence joins TRBV5-1 and TRBJ2-7, with 14 bases identical to TRBD2. There are 18 residues in the CDR3. In germline, CDR1 is SGHRS, CDR2 YFSETQ. The J segment lost 1 base and the V segment lost 0 bases, leaving 6 bases of the junction unmatched. CDR3: CASSLEGTSGSGSYEQYF. In DNA, the CDR3 is TGCGCCAGCAGCTTGGAAGGGACTAGCGGGAGTGGGTCCTACGAGCAGTACTTC.